The T cell receptor (beta chain) under discussion was sequenced for a study of T cell responses to AZD1222 COVID-19 vaccine. In the case of this clone: Its antigen is not known.

Clones were read by immunoSEQ multiplex PCR, and TCRdb kept only the in-frame ones, dropping some. The sample lists about 180,000 clones; just over 85% were seen once. Study-level findings and limits: Reports say nearly half of spike-specific TCRs go after unmutated variant regions. Seropositive at baseline were only six or seven AZD1222 recipients.

In germline, CDR1 is LNHDA, CDR2 SQIVND (reference sequence). This CDR3 region has 14 residues. V gave up 7 bases and J gave up 8 bases, with 18 bases separating them. This TCR derives from an adult who received the AZD1222 COVID-19 vaccine. This chain links TRBV19 with TRBJ1-3; D is uncertain. Sample: peripheral blood, taken 28 days after the second AZD1222 dose. This CDR3 reads CASKSTPSRDTIYF. The CDR3 nucleotides read TGTGCCAGTAAATCGACGCCTAGTCGGGACACCATATATTTT.